This T cell receptor (beta chain) was identified during a study of blood T cell repertoires in COVID-19. The V gene's germline CDR1 is MDHEN and CDR2 SYDVKM. This CDR3 comprises 13 residues. The V end was cut by 3 bases, the J end by 1 base, with 6 bases between. The protocol was immunoSEQ multiplex PCR, while the TCRdb copy is restricted to in-frame clones and leaves out a portion. The profile shows 260,000 or so clones, roughly 84% of them singletons. This TCR derives from a human donor in a cohort sampled during active COVID-19. What was sequenced was peripheral blood. V is TRBV28 and J is TRBJ1-2, with D hard to call. The DNA for the CDR3 is TGTGCCAGCAGTTTGGCTCGTAACTATGGCTACACCTTC. Amino acid sequence: CASSLARNYGYTF.